These T cell receptor beta chains were read from a single sample in a study of OX40 agonist ivuxolimab in advanced cancers. The data were produced by immunoSEQ multiplex PCR, yet TCRdb's version contains in-frame clones alone and is incomplete. The data contain around 40,000 clones, 75% to 90% of them singletons. Specimen: CD4+ or CD8+ T cells sorted from blood, collected in a trial of the OX40 agonist ivuxolimab. Receptors were obtained from an adult with an advanced solid tumor such as melanoma, head and neck, liver or kidney cancer. Both conserved end residues are part of each CDR3. Fields, in order: J gene, clone size, D gene, V gene, CDR3 protein, CDR3 DNA. A D gene is named only where the DNA matches it firmly. Rows may omit the clone size; those that give it use once, few, many or a size class.

TRBJ2-2 | - | TRBD1 | TRBV6-4 | CASSEQQGAGTGELFF | TGTGCCAGCAGCGAACAACAGGGGGCGGGCACCGGGGAGCTGTTTTTT
TRBJ2-7 | - | TRBD2 | TRBV11-1 | CASSLARGLAQYEQYF | TGTGCCAGCAGCTTAGCGAGAGGACTAGCGCAGTACGAGCAGTACTTC
TRBJ1-1 | once | - | TRBV28 | CASSLYRSPTEAFF | TGTGCCAGCAGTTTGTATCGGTCTCCCACTGAAGCTTTCTTT
TRBJ2-1 | - | TRBD2 | TRBV5-1 | CASSLETSGGRREQFF | TGCGCCAGCAGCTTGGAAACTAGCGGGGGGAGGAGGGAGCAGTTCTTC
TRBJ1-4 | - | TRBD1 | TRBV4-1 | CASSQVVGQTSANEKLFF | TGCGCCAGCAGCCAAGTAGTGGGACAGACCTCAGCTAATGAAAAACTGTTTTTT
TRBJ2-5 | - | - | TRBV27 | CASSWGLRGGETQYF | TGTGCCAGCAGTTGGGGCCTGCGGGGCGGAGAGACCCAGTACTTC
TRBJ2-5 | - | - | TRBV9 | CASSVEAVVQETQYF | TGTGCCAGCAGCGTAGAAGCAGTGGTACAAGAGACCCAGTACTTC
TRBJ1-3 | - | TRBD1 | TRBV2 | CASRNSQGASGDTIYF | TGTGCCAGCAGAAATTCACAGGGGGCGTCCGGAGACACCATATATTTT
TRBJ2-5 | - | - | TRBV7-6 | CASSLRTEGQETQYF | TGTGCCAGCAGCTTAAGGACCGAAGGGCAAGAGACCCAGTACTTC
TRBJ2-2 | - | - | TRBV4-2 | CASSLSTGELFF | TGTGCCAGCAGCCTTTCTACCGGGGAGCTGTTTTTT
TRBJ1-2 | - | - | TRBV30 | CAWRGGSSTYGYTF | TGTGCCTGGAGGGGGGGTTCCTCGACCTATGGCTACACCTTC
TRBJ1-4 | - | - | TRBV7-9 | CASSLGAPVNEKLFF | TGTGCCAGCAGCTTAGGGGCCCCAGTTAATGAAAAACTGTTTTTT
TRBJ2-7 | - | TRBD1 | TRBV10-3 | CAISETDRGRFVEQYF | TGTGCCATCAGTGAGACGGACAGGGGGCGGTTTGTCGAGCAGTACTTC
TRBJ2-7 | - | TRBD1 | TRBV13 | CASSLFFGDSPYEQYF | TGTGCCAGCAGCTTATTCTTTGGGGACAGTCCCTACGAGCAGTACTTC
TRBJ2-1 | - | - | TRBV7-8 | CASSLAPRRRPEDNEQFF | TGTGCCAGCAGCTTAGCTCCTCGAAGGAGGCCTGAGGACAATGAGCAGTTCTTC
TRBJ2-3 | - | - | TRBV7-9 | CASSPREGGADTQYF | TGTGCCAGCAGCCCCAGGGAAGGAGGGGCAGATACGCAGTATTTT
TRBJ2-7 | - | - | TRBV28 | CASSPPRGRDDEQYF | TGTGCCAGCAGTCCCCCCAGGGGTCGGGATGACGAGCAGTACTTC
TRBJ1-1 | few | TRBD1 | TRBV9 | CASSVFPDRGHTEAFF | TGTGCCAGCAGCGTATTTCCGGACAGGGGGCACACTGAAGCTTTCTTT
TRBJ1-1 | - | - | TRBV11-1 | CASSLRTWTEAFF | TGTGCCAGCAGTCTTCGTACATGGACTGAAGCTTTCTTT
TRBJ1-5 | few | TRBD1 | TRBV19 | CASSPGQSSNQPQHF | TGTGCCAGTAGCCCGGGACAGTCGAGCAATCAGCCCCAGCATTTT
TRBJ1-6 | few | - | TRBV13 | CASSRTRISYNSPLHF | TGTGCCAGCAGCCGGACTAGAATCTCCTATAATTCACCCCTCCACTTT
TRBJ2-7 | - | - | TRBV20-1 | CSARVGRVEYF | TGCAGTGCTAGAGTAGGCAGGGTGGAATACTTC
TRBJ2-1 | - | TRBD1 | TRBV4-2 | CASSQEQAGGRNNEQFF | TGTGCCAGCAGCCAAGAGCAGGCAGGGGGCAGGAACAATGAGCAGTTCTTC
TRBJ2-7 | few | TRBD2 | TRBV5-4 | CASRDYSSYEQYF | TGTGCCAGCCGGGACTATAGCTCCTACGAGCAGTACTTC
TRBJ1-1 | once | - | TRBV9 | CASSVAPDRNTEAFF | TGTGCCAGCAGCGTAGCACCCGACAGGAACACTGAAGCTTTCTTT
TRBJ1-2 | - | TRBD1 | TRBV7-3 | CASSTDRASGYTF | TGTGCCAGCAGCACGGACAGGGCATCTGGCTACACCTTC
TRBJ2-7 | - | - | TRBV7-8 | CASSRDRSGSYEQYF | TGTGCCAGCAGCCGAGACCGCTCCGGGTCCTACGAGCAGTACTTC
TRBJ1-1 | - | - | TRBV28 | CASREDTEAFF | TGTGCCAGCAGGGAGGACACTGAAGCTTTCTTT
TRBJ2-7 | - | TRBD1 | TRBV27 | CASSLAFRQGPSYEQYF | TGTGCCAGCAGTTTAGCTTTCAGACAGGGCCCCTCCTACGAGCAGTACTTC
TRBJ2-2 | - | TRBD2 | TRBV11-2 | CASSLTGTTNTGELFF | TGTGCCAGCAGTCTTACCGGGACTACTAACACCGGGGAGCTGTTTTTT
TRBJ1-1 | - | - | TRBV2 | CASRGNEAFF | TGTGCCAGCAGGGGCAACGAAGCTTTCTTT
TRBJ1-3 | once | - | TRBV6-5 | CASSYSGVFGNTIYF | TGTGCCAGCAGTTACTCTGGGGTCTTTGGAAACACCATATATTTT
TRBJ1-1 | - | - | TRBV5-1 | CASRAGAGNTEAFF | TGTGCCAGCAGGGCGGGGGCCGGGAACACTGAAGCTTTCTTT
TRBJ2-3 | - | TRBD2 | TRBV27 | CASTSGSPDTQYF | TGTGCCAGCACTAGCGGGAGTCCAGATACGCAGTATTTT
TRBJ2-1 | - | TRBD1 | TRBV19 | CASSLGQFAYNEQFF | TGTGCCAGTAGTTTGGGACAGTTCGCGTACAATGAGCAGTTCTTC
TRBJ1-5 | medium-sized | - | TRBV9 | CASSVGGIGQPQHF | TGTGCCAGCAGCGTAGGGGGGATCGGACAGCCCCAGCATTTT
TRBJ2-1 | - | - | TRBV21-1 | CASSPRDLRNEQFF | TGTGCCAGCAGCCCCCGGGACCTCAGGAATGAGCAGTTCTTC
TRBJ2-3 | medium-sized | - | TRBV6-1 | CASSEVGITDTQYF | TGTGCCAGCAGTGAAGTGGGGATCACAGATACGCAGTATTTT
TRBJ2-1 | - | - | TRBV7-6 | CASSLGIGEGAYNEQFF | TGTGCCAGCAGCTTAGGGATAGGGGAGGGGGCATACAATGAGCAGTTCTTC
TRBJ1-3 | - | - | TRBV27 | CASSLSDGNTIYF | TGTGCCAGCAGTTTATCGGACGGAAACACCATATATTTT
TRBJ1-1 | medium-sized | - | TRBV6-1 | CASSDTAIRGTEAFF | TGTGCCAGCAGTGACACGGCGATAAGAGGTACTGAAGCTTTCTTT
TRBJ1-2 | - | - | TRBV5-4 | CASSLDVRIYGYTF | TGTGCCAGCAGCTTGGATGTCAGGATCTATGGCTACACCTTC
TRBJ2-1 | - | - | TRBV6-4 | CASSARLVPYNEQFF | TGTGCCAGCAGTGCCCGCCTAGTACCCTACAATGAGCAGTTCTTC
TRBJ2-1 | - | - | TRBV6-5 | CASSYTRTEYNEQFF | TGTGCCAGCAGTTACACCCGGACAGAGTACAATGAGCAGTTCTTC
TRBJ2-7 | - | - | TRBV5-1 | CASSLAVGSSYEQYF | TGCGCCAGCAGCTTGGCCGTGGGATCCTCCTACGAGCAGTACTTC
TRBJ2-3 | - | - | TRBV7-3 | CASSLTGGPSDTQYF | TGTGCCAGCAGCTTAACGGGGGGCCCCTCGGATACGCAGTATTTT
TRBJ1-2 | - | - | TRBV10-3 | CAITGTGYNYGYTF | TGTGCCATCACGGGCACAGGGTATAACTATGGCTACACCTTC
TRBJ2-5 | - | - | TRBV6-5 | CASTPFGGQETQYF | TGTGCCAGCACCCCGTTTGGGGGGCAAGAGACCCAGTACTTC
TRBJ2-5 | - | - | TRBV27 | CASSRLLMGRKQETQYF | TGTGCCAGCAGCCGACTACTGATGGGGCGGAAACAAGAGACCCAGTACTTC
TRBJ1-3 | - | - | TRBV5-6 | CASSLDEESGNTIYF | TGTGCCAGCAGCTTGGATGAGGAATCTGGAAACACCATATATTTT
TRBJ2-7 | - | - | TRBV10-3 | CAILASQEQYF | TGTGCCATCCTGGCTTCTCAGGAGCAGTACTTC
TRBJ1-6 | - | TRBD1 | TRBV5-1 | CASSSVPSDRGEPLHF | TGCGCCAGCAGCTCGGTGCCCTCAGACAGGGGCGAACCCCTCCACTTT
TRBJ1-6 | medium-sized | - | TRBV27 | CASKLSSYNSPLHF | TGTGCCAGTAAACTGAGCTCCTATAATTCACCCCTCCACTTT
TRBJ1-2 | - | TRBD1 | TRBV2 | CARPKTGRGYTF | TGTGCCAGACCTAAGACAGGGAGGGGCTACACCTTC